Listed here are 8 T cell receptor beta chains from one sample, sequenced in a study of cytomegalovirus exposure and HLA in healthy donors. The PCR had 60 Vbeta and 13 Jbeta primers. Data came from immunoSEQ multiplex PCR; TCRdb stores just in-frame clones and leaves some out. This sample has around 270,000 clones, with approximately 80% found just once. Sequenced sample: PBMCs. Receptor source: a girl aged 2-10 years in good health and CMV-seronegative.

This chain uses TRBV7-8 with TRBJ1-4; D not certain. This CDR3 comprises 15 residues. The V gene lost 3 bases and the J gene lost 10 bases, with 18 bases spanning the gap. Germline-derived CDR1 and CDR2 are SGHVS and FQNEAQ. The CDR3 DNA reads TGTGCCAGCAGCTTCCCCCCGGCAGGTTTAGGAAAACTGTTTTTT. Its protein is CASSFPPAGLGKLFF. Looking up the rest from reference TRBV7-8 and TRBJ1-4 gives the full variable domain: GAGVSQSPRYKVAKRGQDVALRCDPISGHVSLFWYQQALGQGPEFLTYFQNEAQLDKSGLPSDRFFAERPEGSVSTLKIQRTQQEDSAVYLCASSFPPAGLGKLFFGSGTQLSVL.

The chain employs TRBV5-1 and TRBJ1-1, with a tentative D call TRBD1 (5 bases). The germline CDR1 and CDR2 sequences are SGHRS and YFSETQ. Trimming removed 0 bases from V and 1 base from J, with 10 bases in between. The CDR3 loop spans 15 amino acids. CDR3 sequence: CASSLAVRANTEAFF. DNA of the CDR3: TGCGCCAGCAGCTTGGCGGTCAGGGCGAACACTGAAGCTTTCTTT.

This sequence joins TRBV29-1 and TRBJ2-1; D is unresolved. The CDR3 consists of 12 residues. The germline V gene encodes CDR1 SQVTM and CDR2 ANQGSEA. Trimming took 7 bases from V and 9 from J, leaving 16 bases between them. In DNA, the CDR3 is TGCAGCGCCGGTTTCTCGCCCGGTGAGCAGTTCTTC. The encoded protein is CSAGFSPGEQFF.

CDR3 protein: CASSRGTDNSPLHF. The CDR3, as DNA: TGTGCCAGCAGCAGGGGGACAGATAATTCACCCCTCCACTTT. J is TRBJ1-6 and V is TRBV7-3, with 7 positions matching TRBD1. J was trimmed by 5 bases and V by 5 bases; bases with no gene match: 3. This CDR3 is built from 14 residues. Looked up from germline, CDR1 is SGHTA and CDR2 is FQGTGA.

CDR3 bases: TGTGCCATCAGTGACCGACTTAACGAGCGTGAAAAACTGTTTTTT. Amino acids: CAISDRLNEREKLFF. The chain uses TRBV10-3 and TRBJ1-4; D is undetermined. Germline V gene sequence: CDR1 ENHRY, CDR2 SYGVKD. The CDR3 runs 15 residues. Trimming pared 3 bases from V and 7 bases from J, leaving 15 bases between.

The chain combines TRBV6-1 with TRBJ2-7, with D perhaps matching TRBD2 (6 bases). Trimming removed 1 base from V and 4 bases from J, with 11 bases in between. Germline-derived CDR1 and CDR2 are MNHNS and SASEGT. CDR3 length: 14 residues. CDR3 protein: CASSEDRRGYEQYF. In DNA form, the CDR3 reads TGTGCCAGCAGTGAAGATCGGCGGGGTTACGAGCAGTACTTC.

The chain carries TRBV30 and TRBJ2-5; D is possibly TRBD1 (6 bases). Gene TRBJ2-7 matches the end of the DNA better, so the J call may be wrong. The CDR3 contains 11 residues. The germline V gene has CDR1 GTSNPN and CDR2 SVGIG (reference sequence). CDR3 residues: CAFGQSYEQYF. CDR3 DNA sequence: TGTGCCTTTGGACAGAGCTACGAGCAGTACTTC.

The chain joins TRBV27 to TRBJ2-1; D remains unclear. The CDR3 consists of 15 residues. The V and J ends lost 2 bases and 4 bases respectively, with 12 bases between them. The germline V gene encodes CDR1 MNHEY and CDR2 SMNVEV (reference sequence). DNA of the CDR3: TGTGCCAGCAGTTTAATTCTAGGTTTATACAATGAGCAGTTCTTC. This gives the protein CASSLILGLYNEQFF.